These 25 T cell receptor beta chains share one sample of origin, sequenced in a study of T cells in Graves' hyperthyroidism and ophthalmopathy. The investigators amplified TCR beta CDR3 regions from RNA transcripts. The study used the HTBI primer set for a first-round RT-PCR of the TCR CDR3. TCRdb recomputed calls from the multiplex PCR reads with MiXCR, one row per CDR3 protein. The sample yields fewer than 550,000 distinct CDR3 sequences, approximately 25% seen once. The sample was blood. These receptors originate from a woman in her twenties or thirties with Graves' ophthalmopathy.

This clonotype occurred many times. The V and J genes are TRBV6-1 and TRBJ2-7; 10 bases are shared with TRBD1. After removal of 5 bases from V and 7 bases from J, the junction contained 5 bases not matched to a gene. This CDR3 region has 13 residues. Germline V lookup: CDR1 MNHNS, CDR2 SASEGT. DNA of the CDR3: TGTGCCAGCAGTCCGGGACAGGGGTTGGAGCAGTACTTC. Protein product: CASSPGQGLEQYF.

A few counts support this clonotype. The rearrangement uses TRBV4-1 and TRBJ2-2, with TRBD2 as a possible D gene (5 bases). Deletions cut 1 base from V and 3 bases from J, with 21 bases between. The CDR3 runs to 19 residues. Germline CDR1 reads MGHRA; CDR2 reads YSYEKL. CDR3 DNA: TGCGCCAGCAGCCAAGCTTTACCTAGCAGGCTTGGGGACACCGGGGAGCTGTTTTTT. Translating it yields CASSQALPSRLGDTGELFF.

This clonotype occurred many times. This chain uses TRBV6-5 with TRBJ1-3, with 8 bases lining up with TRBD1. Germline V gene lookup returns CDR1 MNHEY and CDR2 SVGAGI. This CDR3 has 16 residues. The V and J ends lost 2 bases and 0 bases, in that order; junction bases with no gene match: 3. CDR3 sequence: CASSYGTGGSGNTIYF. The CDR3 DNA reads TGTGCCAGCAGTTACGGGACAGGCGGCTCTGGAAACACCATATATTTT.

The chain has TRBV11-2 and TRBJ2-7, with D perhaps TRBD2 (6 bases). V lost 3 bases to trimming and J lost 1 base, with 10 bases between them. Germline V lookup: CDR1 SGHAT, CDR2 FQNNGV. CDR3 length: 14 residues. CDR3 in DNA: TGTGCCAGCAGCTTCGACGGACTATCCTACGAGCAGTACTTC. Translating it yields CASSFDGLSYEQYF.

Concerning this clonotype: A read error may be the cause here, since a much bigger clone is one base away. This chain links TRBV18 with TRBJ1-2, with 7 bases fitting TRBD1. CDR3 size: 14 residues. The germline V gene encodes CDR1 KGHSH and CDR2 LQKENI. CDR3 in amino acids: CASSHPQGNYGYSF. CDR3 coding DNA: TGTGCCAGCTCACACCCACAGGGGAATTATGGCTACAGCTTC. The complete variable domain, with remaining parts taken from reference TRBV18 and TRBJ1-2, reads NAGVMQNPRHLVRRRGQEARLRCSPMKGHSHVYWYRQLPEEGLKFMVYLQKENIIDESGMPKERFSAEFPKEGPSILRIQQVVRGDSAAYFCASSHPQGNYGYSFGSGTRLTVV.

Ten or more counts support this clonotype. The CDR3: CASSIWRSGANVLTF. The CDR3 coding sequence is TGTGCCAGTAGTATATGGAGGTCAGGGGCCAACGTCCTGACTTTC. This chain links TRBV19 with TRBJ2-6; perhaps TRBD2 as D (5 bases). V lost 2 bases to trimming and J lost 4 bases, with 9 bases between them. CDR3 length: 15 residues. Looked up from germline, CDR1 is LNHDA and CDR2 is SQIVND (reference sequence).

This clonotype was seen only a few times. The chain has TRBV19 and TRBJ1-5, with unresolved D. The germline gives CDR1 LNHDA, CDR2 SQIVND (reference sequence). V was cut by 3 bases and J by 2 bases, with 5 bases left in between. The CDR3 contains 13 residues. Written as DNA, the CDR3 is TGTGCCAGTAGTATCAGTGGCAATCAGCCCCAGCATTTT. Translated, it gives CASSISGNQPQHF.

This clonotype was counted many times. J is TRBJ1-2 and V is TRBV15; D gene ambiguous. Trimming stripped 1 base from V and 4 bases from J, with 10 bases between. Germline CDR1 LNHNV, CDR2 YYDKDF (reference sequence). This CDR3 is 14 amino acids long. The CDR3 DNA is TGTGCCACCAGCAGAGTCGAACCCAGCTATGGCTACACCTTC. Translation: CATSRVEPSYGYTF. Drawing the rest from reference TRBV15 and TRBJ1-2, the complete variable domain is DAMVIQNPRYQVTQFGKPVTLSCSQTLNHNVMYWYQQKSSQAPKLLFHYYDKDFNNEADTPDNFQSRRPNTSFCFLDIRSPGLGDTAMYLCATSRVEPSYGYTFGSGTRLTVV.

This clonotype was picked up many times. This chain connects TRBV12-3 or TRBV12-4 to TRBJ1-2; the D gene is possibly TRBD1 (5 bases). Trimming removed 2 bases from V and 2 bases from J, with 18 bases in between. This CDR3 has 17 amino acids. The chain's CDR3 is CASSLSRESTENYGYTF. The CDR3 DNA sequence: TGTGCCAGCAGTTTAAGCAGGGAATCTACTGAAAACTATGGCTACACCTTC.

This clonotype was counted ten times or more. V and J are TRBV7-8 and TRBJ2-7; maybe TRBD1 (6 bases). Germline CDR1 SGHVS, CDR2 FQNEAQ. The V and J ends lost 1 base and 3 bases respectively, with 7 bases between them. This CDR3 comprises 13 residues. The DNA for the CDR3 is TGTGCCAGCAGCTTAGGGGACAACTACGAGCAGTACTTC. The encoded protein is CASSLGDNYEQYF.

This clonotype was recorded at least ten times. The genes are TRBV12-3 or TRBV12-4 and TRBJ1-1, with D unclear. Trimming stripped 7 bases from V and 7 bases from J, with 13 bases between. This CDR3 region has 12 residues. The CDR3 nucleotides read TGTGCCAGCATCGGACCCATTGATGAAGCTTTCTTT. Amino acid sequence: CASIGPIDEAFF.

The chain recombines TRBV28 with TRBJ2-7, with D perhaps matching TRBD1 or TRBD2 (5 bases each). Germline V gene sequence: CDR1 MDHEN, CDR2 SYDVKM. With 8 bases removed from V and 6 bases from J, the gap between germline ends came to 26 bases. The CDR3 loop spans 16 amino acids. CDR3 region: CASFSVRDAQPREQYF. The CDR3, as DNA: TGTGCCAGCTTCTCGGTCCGGGACGCCCAACCCCGCGAGCAGTACTTC. Combining the CDR3 with reference TRBV28 and TRBJ2-7 gives the whole variable domain DVKVTQSSRYLVKRTGEKVFLECVQDMDHENMFWYRQDPGLGLRLIYFSYDVKMKEKGDIPEGYSVSREKKERFSLILESASTNQTSMYLCASFSVRDAQPREQYFGPGTRLTVT.

V usage is TRBV24-1 and J usage is TRBJ2-5, with D perhaps TRBD2 (6 bases). The CDR3 sequence is 13 residues long. Trimming left V 4 bases short and J 3 bases short, with 8 bases between. Germline assignment: CDR1 KGHDR and CDR2 SFDVKD. In DNA form, the CDR3 reads TGTGCCACCAGTGAGGAGGGCGAAGAGACCCAGTACTTC. Its translation: CATSEEGEETQYF.

This clonotype appeared a few times. The DNA of the CDR3 is TGTGCCAGCAGTTGGTCGATAGGGCGTGAAGCTTTCTTT. Translating gives CASSWSIGREAFF. The chain combines TRBV6-5 with TRBJ1-1; no definite D call. The CDR3 runs to 13 residues. In germline, CDR1 is MNHEY, CDR2 SVGAGI. V was clipped by 4 bases and J by 7 bases, with 13 bases between them.

This chain connects TRBV6-5 to TRBJ2-2, with 7 positions matching TRBD1. Losses at the gene ends were 0 bases for V and 1 base for J; bases not matched to a gene: 5. This CDR3 region has 17 residues. Germline V gene lookup returns CDR1 MNHEY and CDR2 SVGAGI. CDR3 region: CASSYSSGTENTGELFF. As DNA, the CDR3 is TGTGCCAGCAGTTACTCTTCCGGGACAGAGAACACCGGGGAGCTGTTTTTT.

The sample holds many counts of this clonotype. The rearrangement joins TRBV5-1 to TRBJ2-2; D gene unclear. V shed 0 bases and J shed 6 bases, with 3 bases lying between them. Germline loops: CDR1 SGHRS, CDR2 YFSETQ. The CDR3 loop spans 12 amino acids. CDR3: CASSLESGELFF. For the CDR3, the DNA is TGCGCCAGCAGCTTGGAGTCCGGGGAGCTGTTTTTT.

This clonotype was seen a handful of times. The rearrangement joins TRBV12-3 or TRBV12-4 to TRBJ2-3; TRBD1 or TRBD2 may be the D gene (5 bases each). Trimming removed 5 bases from V and 4 bases from J, with 19 bases in between. The CDR3 runs to 16 residues. This CDR3 is CASSLGPGLVSDTQYF. The CDR3 nucleotides read TGTGCCAGCAGTCTGGGACCGGGCCTGGTCTCAGATACGCAGTATTTT.

J is TRBJ2-7 and V is TRBV28; a possible D gene is TRBD2 (6 bases). This CDR3 contains 14 residues. Trimming shortened V by 9 bases and J by 2 bases, and 17 bases separated the two germline ends. Germline V gene data show CDR1 as MDHEN and CDR2 as SYDVKM. CDR3 amino acids: CASSDSGGAYEQYF. CDR3 nucleotide sequence: TGTGCCAGTTCCGACTCTGGCGGGGCCTACGAGCAGTACTTC.

This clonotype was detected ten times or more. V is TRBV7-8 and J is TRBJ1-2; D gene unclear. V gave up 1 base and J gave up 4 bases, with 10 bases separating them. Germline-derived CDR1 and CDR2 are SGHVS and FQNEAQ. CDR3 length: 14 residues. The CDR3 here is CASSLGAGAYGYTF. The CDR3 region has the DNA TGTGCCAGCAGCTTAGGTGCAGGAGCCTATGGCTACACCTTC.

This clonotype has a count of ten or more. This chain connects TRBV4-1 to TRBJ1-5; TRBD1 aligns across 9 bases. The germline V gene encodes CDR1 MGHRA and CDR2 YSYEKL. This CDR3 comprises 15 residues. Trimming removed 4 bases from V and 6 bases from J; junction bases left unmatched: 7. CDR3 residues: CASSRGTGYGQPQHF. CDR3 DNA sequence: TGCGCCAGCAGCCGCGGGACAGGGTACGGTCAGCCCCAGCATTTT.

This clonotype was counted ten times or more. The chain's CDR3 is CASSYGRGADGYTF. In DNA, the CDR3 is TGTGCCAGCAGTTATGGGCGGGGGGCGGATGGCTACACCTTC. The V and J genes are TRBV12-3 or TRBV12-4 and TRBJ1-2; D may be TRBD1 (6 bases). V lost 4 bases to trimming and J lost 6 bases, with 15 bases between them. The CDR3 has 14 residues.

There are a few counts of this clonotype. J is TRBJ2-5 and V is TRBV12-5; TRBD1 or TRBD2 may be the D gene (5 bases each). The germline CDR1 and CDR2 sequences are LGHNT and FRNRAP. CDR3 size: 13 residues. The V and J ends lost 5 bases and 8 bases respectively, with 15 bases between them. The CDR3 loop reads CASGPEGWGTQYF. The CDR3 region has the DNA TGTGCTAGTGGTCCCGAGGGGTGGGGAACCCAGTACTTC.

This clonotype was observed at least ten times. V is TRBV2 and J is TRBJ1-1; possibly TRBD1 for D (6 bases). V was clipped by 7 bases and J by 0 bases, with 9 bases between them. The CDR3 is made up of 13 amino acids. In germline, CDR1 is SNHLY, CDR2 FYNNEI. CDR3 sequence (DNA): TGTGCCAGCATAAGGACAGTGAACACTGAAGCTTTCTTT. It specifies CASIRTVNTEAFF. Full variable domain (remainder filled in from reference TRBV2 and TRBJ1-1): EPEVTQTPSHQVTQMGQEVILRCVPISNHLYFYWYRQILGQKVEFLVSFYNNEISEKSEIFDDQFSVERPDGSNFTLKIRSTKLEDSAMYFCASIRTVNTEAFFGQGTRLTVV.

This clonotype was recorded many times. This chain links TRBV28 with TRBJ2-7, with TRBD1 matching 8 bases. Trimming cost V 4 bases and J 6 bases; bases outside gene matches: 5. The CDR3 length is 13 residues. Germline lookup yields CDR1 MDHEN and CDR2 SYDVKM. The CDR3 DNA reads as TGTGCCAGCAGTTCCGGACAGGGTAGCGAGCAGTACTTC. Translating it yields CASSSGQGSEQYF. The variable domain in full, completed from reference TRBV28 and TRBJ2-7, reads DVKVTQSSRYLVKRTGEKVFLECVQDMDHENMFWYRQDPGLGLRLIYFSYDVKMKEKGDIPEGYSVSREKKERFSLILESASTNQTSMYLCASSSGQGSEQYFGPGTRLTVT.

The chain carries TRBV4-1 and TRBJ1-2; 7 bases line up with TRBD1. There are 15 residues in the CDR3. With 0 bases clipped from V and 8 bases from J, the junction kept 9 bases outside the gene matches. Germline CDR1 is MGHRA and CDR2 is YSYEKL. CDR3: CASSQDLGQEGGYTF. The CDR3 bases are TGCGCCAGCAGCCAAGATCTTGGACAGGAGGGAGGCTACACCTTC.